This T cell receptor (beta chain) was retrieved from a study of blood T cell repertoires in COVID-19. Study context: Both acute and convalescent COVID-19 samples were obtained from the United States, Italy and Spain.

Participants had their cohort set by participant-reported clinical history. Unmatched junction bases numbered 7, after V lost 6 bases and J lost 9 bases. The CDR3 is 12 residues long. Germline CDR1 and CDR2: SGHNT and YYREEE (reference sequence). The authors' processing: For nucleated cells, counts were estimated from reference gene primer amplification. Profiled with immunoSEQ multiplex PCR; TCRdb holds only in-frame clones, not every one. V, J and clone size are those of that table, while D and trimming were read from the DNA. The sample lists over 250,000 clones, 80% to 85% occurring once. The sample consisted of PBMCs or T cells enriched from blood (not recorded which). The clonotype originates from a middle-aged man who had been exposed to COVID-19. The chain joins TRBV5-4 to TRBJ2-5; 8 bases align to TRBD2. CDR3 residues: CASTQTGGAQYF. The CDR3, as DNA: TGTGCCAGCACCCAGACCGGGGGGGCCCAGTACTTC.